These 15 T cell receptor beta chains originate from one sample sequenced in a study of blood T cell repertoires in COVID-19. TCRdb's copy holds only in-frame clones and misses some; the assay was immunoSEQ multiplex PCR. This sample yields 45,000 or so clones, of which approximately 70% are seen a single time; around 59% belongs to the top ten. Sequencing was performed on peripheral blood. Receptors were obtained from an older man with acute or convalescent COVID-19.

The table lists this clone with a few counts. The chain is built from TRBV28 and TRBJ2-7; 7 bases are a match to TRBD2. Germline CDR1 MDHEN, CDR2 SYDVKM. V shed 2 bases and J 0 bases; nucleotides not matched to a gene: 4. The CDR3 loop spans 15 amino acids. Here the CDR3 reads CASSLLTSASYEQYF. For the CDR3, the DNA is TGTGCCAGCAGTTTACTAACTAGCGCCTCCTACGAGCAGTACTTC.

Written as DNA, the CDR3 is TGTGCCAGCAGTACAGGGGGAAGGGGCGGACAGCCCCAGCATTTT. The encoded protein is CASSTGGRGGQPQHF. The chain employs TRBV6-5 and TRBJ1-5, with 8 bases identical to TRBD1. V shed 5 bases, J shed 7 bases, and the junction held 10 bases outside the gene matches. The CDR3 loop spans 15 amino acids. CDR1 MNHEY and CDR2 SVGAGI come from the germline V gene.

This clone turned up a few times. This chain connects TRBV19 to TRBJ2-5; tentatively, D is TRBD1 (5 bases). V lost 4 bases and J lost 4, with 10 bases in between. Germline-derived CDR1 and CDR2 are LNHDA and SQIVND (reference sequence). CDR3 length equals 13 residues. The CDR3 DNA sequence: TGTGCCAGTAGTAGCCAGGGAAGAGAGACCCAGTACTTC. Its translation: CASSSQGRETQYF. Looking up the rest from reference TRBV19 and TRBJ2-5 gives the full variable domain: DGGITQSPKYLFRKEGQNVTLSCEQNLNHDAMYWYRQDPGQGLRLIYYSQIVNDFQKGDIAEGYSVSREKKESFPLTVTSAQKNPTAFYLCASSSQGRETQYFGPGTRLLVL.

The gene calls are TRBV2 and TRBJ2-7; 10 bases align to TRBD2. The CDR3 is made up of 15 amino acids. After removal of 3 bases from V and 4 bases from J, the junction contained 6 bases not matched to a gene. CDR1 SNHLY and CDR2 FYNNEI come from the germline V gene. CDR3 nucleotide sequence: TGTGCCAGCAGTGAGACAGCGGGAGGGTGGTACGAGCAGTACTTC. Protein product: CASSETAGGWYEQYF.

CDR3 loop: CASSQWSALGVLEQYF. The CDR3 DNA sequence: TGTGCCAGCAGCCAATGGTCCGCCCTAGGGGTACTCGAGCAGTACTTC. J is TRBJ2-7 and V is TRBV3-1 (or the pseudogene TRBV3-2); D may be TRBD1 (5 bases). This CDR3 region has 16 residues. Between the trimmed V and J ends, which lost 2 bases and 6 bases, there was a span of 20 bases. Germline-derived CDR1 and CDR2 are LGHDT and YNNKEL (reference sequence).

This clone was observed once. The chain links TRBV19 to TRBJ2-1, with D maybe TRBD2 (7 bases). V lost 5 bases to trimming and J lost 8 bases, with 22 bases between them. Germline V CDR1 and CDR2: LNHDA, SQIVND (reference sequence). This CDR3 comprises 16 residues. CDR3 sequence reads: CASSASVVRGHYEQFF. As DNA, the CDR3 is TGTGCCAGTAGTGCCTCAGTGGTGCGGGGGCACTATGAGCAGTTCTTC. Full variable domain (outside the CDR3, taken from reference TRBV19 and TRBJ2-1): DGGITQSPKYLFRKEGQNVTLSCEQNLNHDAMYWYRQDPGQGLRLIYYSQIVNDFQKGDIAEGYSVSREKKESFPLTVTSAQKNPTAFYLCASSASVVRGHYEQFFGPGTRLTVL.

This chain links TRBV11-2 with TRBJ1-5, with a tentative D call TRBD1 (5 bases). CDR3 length equals 14 residues. CDR1 SGHAT and CDR2 FQNNGV come from the germline V gene. V lost 3 bases, J lost 2 bases, and 8 bases lay in between. The CDR3 loop is CASSFAGGNQPQHF. Written as DNA, the CDR3 is TGTGCCAGCAGCTTCGCGGGGGGCAATCAGCCCCAGCATTTT.

This clone was recorded many times. Other DNA sequences in this sample translate to the same CDR3. The CDR3 DNA follows: TGTGCCAGCAGTTTAGGCGAAAAACTGTTTTTT. Translation gives CASSLGEKLFF. The chain combines TRBV28 with TRBJ1-4; D is ambiguous. Trimming removed 2 bases from V and 8 bases from J, with 3 bases in between. Germline CDR1 and CDR2: MDHEN and SYDVKM. The CDR3 extends over 11 amino acids.

J is TRBJ1-6 and V is TRBV7-2; D not certain. The CDR3 sequence is 13 residues long. V was pared by 5 bases and J by 8 bases, with 10 bases between. Germline CDR1 and CDR2: SGHTA and FQGNSA. In DNA form, the CDR3 reads TGTGCCAGCAGCACTCGACGGGATTCACCCCTCCACTTT. Residues: CASSTRRDSPLHF.

In nucleotides, the CDR3 is TGTGCCAGCAGTGATCGGGGGGCAGGGGAGCAGTACTTC. Its protein product is CASSDRGAGEQYF. V usage is TRBV2 and J usage is TRBJ2-7; the D gene is possibly TRBD2 (7 bases). V dropped 3 bases and J dropped 7 bases, with 13 bases sitting between them. The germline V gene has CDR1 SNHLY and CDR2 FYNNEI. The CDR3 extends over 13 amino acids.

V is TRBV19 and J is TRBJ2-1; D not resolved. This CDR3 has 12 amino acids. Germline CDR1 is LNHDA and CDR2 is SQIVND (reference sequence). Trimming left V 6 bases short and J 1 base short, with 4 bases between. CDR3 sequence reads: CASSISYNEQFF. The CDR3 DNA reads TGTGCCAGTAGCATTTCCTACAATGAGCAGTTCTTC.

This chain connects TRBV7-8 to TRBJ1-1, with TRBD1 identical over 12 bases. Looked up from germline, CDR1 is SGHVS and CDR2 is FQNEAQ. V dropped 5 bases and J dropped 4; count of bases not matched to a gene: 8. The CDR3 runs to 16 residues. The chain's CDR3 is CASSRDRGLLGTEAFF. The DNA for the CDR3 is TGTGCCAGCAGCCGGGACAGGGGGCTGTTAGGCACTGAAGCTTTCTTT.

The J gene is TRBJ2-3, the V gene TRBV14; 12 bases line up with TRBD2. This CDR3 spans 16 amino acids. Germline CDR1 is SGHDN and CDR2 is FVKESK. J was trimmed by 3 bases and V by 2 bases; bases with no gene match: 3. CDR3 sequence: CASSQPGLAGTDTQYF. The CDR3 DNA sequence: TGTGCCAGCAGCCAACCTGGACTAGCGGGAACAGATACGCAGTATTTT.

This clone appeared a few times. The V call is TRBV27, the J call TRBJ2-7, with D tentatively TRBD1 (6 bases). V gave up 4 bases and J gave up 2 bases, with 15 bases separating them. Germline V gives CDR1 MNHEY, CDR2 SMNVEV (reference sequence). There are 15 residues in the CDR3. For the CDR3, the DNA is TGTGCCAGCAGTTCCCGACAGGCGCCCACCTACGAGCAGTACTTC. This gives the protein CASSSRQAPTYEQYF.

This clone was counted between two and nine times. V usage is TRBV3-1 (or the pseudogene TRBV3-2) and J usage is TRBJ2-7, with 7 bases identical to TRBD2. Germline trimming cut 1 base from V and 7 bases from J; bases unmatched to any gene: 1. Germline V gives CDR1 LGHDT, CDR2 YNNKEL (reference sequence). The CDR3 consists of 12 residues. The CDR3 DNA reads TGTGCCAGCAGCCAAGGGGAGGGGGAGCAGTACTTC. This gives the protein CASSQGEGEQYF.